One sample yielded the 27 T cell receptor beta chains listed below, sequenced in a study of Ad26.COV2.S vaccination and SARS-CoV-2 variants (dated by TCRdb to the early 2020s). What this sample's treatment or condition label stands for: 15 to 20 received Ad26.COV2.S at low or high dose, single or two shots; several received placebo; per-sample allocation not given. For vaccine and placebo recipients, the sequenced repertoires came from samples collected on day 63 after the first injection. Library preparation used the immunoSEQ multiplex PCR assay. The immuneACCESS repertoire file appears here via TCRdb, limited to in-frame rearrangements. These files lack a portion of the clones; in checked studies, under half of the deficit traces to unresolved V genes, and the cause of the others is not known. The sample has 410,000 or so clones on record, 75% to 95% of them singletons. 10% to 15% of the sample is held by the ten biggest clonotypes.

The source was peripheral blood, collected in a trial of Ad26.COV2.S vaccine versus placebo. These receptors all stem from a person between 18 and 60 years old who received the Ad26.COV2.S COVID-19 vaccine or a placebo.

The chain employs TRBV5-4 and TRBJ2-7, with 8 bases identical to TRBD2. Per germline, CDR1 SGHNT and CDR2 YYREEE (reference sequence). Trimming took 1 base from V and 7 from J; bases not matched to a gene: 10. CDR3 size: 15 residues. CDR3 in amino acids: CASSLNTGGPLEQYF. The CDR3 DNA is TGTGCCAGCAGCTTGAATACGGGAGGGCCGCTGGAGCAGTACTTC.

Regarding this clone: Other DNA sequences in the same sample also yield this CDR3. DNA of the CDR3: TGTGCCAGCAGTTTATCAGGGGGTCAGCCCCAGCATTTT. This gives the protein CASSLSGGQPQHF. This chain connects TRBV12-3 or TRBV12-4 to TRBJ1-5; 7 bases line up with TRBD1. CDR3 length: 13 amino acids. V shed 2 bases, J shed 6 bases, and the junction held 1 base outside the gene matches.

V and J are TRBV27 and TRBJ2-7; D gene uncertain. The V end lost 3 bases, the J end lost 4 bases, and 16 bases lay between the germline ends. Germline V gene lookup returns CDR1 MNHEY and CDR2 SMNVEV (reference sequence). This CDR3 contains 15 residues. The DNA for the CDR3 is TGTGCCAGCAGTTTCAGAGACGGTGGTAGGTACGAGCAGTACTTC. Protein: CASSFRDGGRYEQYF.

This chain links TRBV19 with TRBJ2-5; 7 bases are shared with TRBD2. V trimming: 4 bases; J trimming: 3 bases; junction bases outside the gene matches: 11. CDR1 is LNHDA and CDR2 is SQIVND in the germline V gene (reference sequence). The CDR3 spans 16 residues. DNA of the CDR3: TGTGCCAGTAGTACCAGACTGGCGGGAGTCGAAGAGACCCAGTACTTC. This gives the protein CASSTRLAGVEETQYF.

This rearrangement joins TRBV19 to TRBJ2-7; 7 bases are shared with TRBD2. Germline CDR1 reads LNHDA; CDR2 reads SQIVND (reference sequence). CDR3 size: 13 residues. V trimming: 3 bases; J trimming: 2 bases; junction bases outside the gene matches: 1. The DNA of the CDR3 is TGTGCCAGTAGTATGCTAGCGGCCTACGAGCAGTACTTC. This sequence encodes CASSMLAAYEQYF.

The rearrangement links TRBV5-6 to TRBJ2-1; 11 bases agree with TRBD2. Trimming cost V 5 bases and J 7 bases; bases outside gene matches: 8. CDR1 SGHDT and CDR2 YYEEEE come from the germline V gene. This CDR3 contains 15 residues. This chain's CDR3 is CASRQLAGGGNEQFF. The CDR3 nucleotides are TGTGCCAGCAGACAGTTAGCGGGAGGGGGGAATGAGCAGTTCTTC.

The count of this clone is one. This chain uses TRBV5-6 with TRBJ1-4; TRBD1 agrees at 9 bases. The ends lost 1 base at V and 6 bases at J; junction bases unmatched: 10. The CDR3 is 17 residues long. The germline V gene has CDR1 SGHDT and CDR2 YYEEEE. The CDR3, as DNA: TGTGCCAGCAGCTTGCTCTCATCGACAGGGGGGGATGAAAAACTGTTTTTT. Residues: CASSLLSSTGGDEKLFF.

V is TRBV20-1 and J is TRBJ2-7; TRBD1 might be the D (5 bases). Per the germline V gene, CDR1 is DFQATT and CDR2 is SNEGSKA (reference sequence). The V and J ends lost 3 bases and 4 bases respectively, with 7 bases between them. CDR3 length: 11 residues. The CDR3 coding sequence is TGCAGTGCTAGTAGGGGTTACGAGCAGTACTTC. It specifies CSASRGYEQYF.

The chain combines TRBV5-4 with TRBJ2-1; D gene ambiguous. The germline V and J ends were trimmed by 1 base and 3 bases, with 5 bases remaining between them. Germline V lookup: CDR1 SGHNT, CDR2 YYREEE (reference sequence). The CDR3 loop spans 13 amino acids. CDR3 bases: TGTGCCAGCAGCTTGAGGAACTACAATGAGCAGTTCTTC. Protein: CASSLRNYNEQFF.

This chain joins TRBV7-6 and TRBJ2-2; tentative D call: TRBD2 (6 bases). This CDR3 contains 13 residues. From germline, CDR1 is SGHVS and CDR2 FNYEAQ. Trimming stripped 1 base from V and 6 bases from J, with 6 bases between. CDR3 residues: CASSLGGAGELFF. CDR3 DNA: TGTGCCAGCAGCTTAGGGGGGGCCGGGGAGCTGTTTTTT.

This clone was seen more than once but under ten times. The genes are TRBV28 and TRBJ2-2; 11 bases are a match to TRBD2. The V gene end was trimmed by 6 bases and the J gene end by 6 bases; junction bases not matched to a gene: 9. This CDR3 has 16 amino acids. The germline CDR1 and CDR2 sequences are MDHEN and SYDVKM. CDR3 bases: TGTGCCAGCAGCCTGGGACTAGCGGAGGGGGCCGGGGAGCTGTTTTTT. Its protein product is CASSLGLAEGAGELFF.

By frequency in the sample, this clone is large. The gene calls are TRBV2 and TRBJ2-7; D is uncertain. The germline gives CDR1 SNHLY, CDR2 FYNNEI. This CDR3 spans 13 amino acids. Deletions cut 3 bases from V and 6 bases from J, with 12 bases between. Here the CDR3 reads CASSDGSPLEQYF. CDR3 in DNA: TGTGCCAGCAGTGATGGGTCCCCCCTCGAGCAGTACTTC.

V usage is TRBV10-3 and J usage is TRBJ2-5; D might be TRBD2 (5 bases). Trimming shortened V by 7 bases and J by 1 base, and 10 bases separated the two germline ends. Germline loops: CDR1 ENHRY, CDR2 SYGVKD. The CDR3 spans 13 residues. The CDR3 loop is CAINEGGQETQYF. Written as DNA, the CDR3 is TGTGCCATCAACGAAGGAGGCCAAGAGACCCAGTACTTC.

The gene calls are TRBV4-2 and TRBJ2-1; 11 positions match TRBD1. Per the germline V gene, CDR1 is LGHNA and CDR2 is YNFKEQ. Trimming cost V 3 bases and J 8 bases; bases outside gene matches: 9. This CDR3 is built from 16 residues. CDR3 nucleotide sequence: TGTGCCAGCAGCCATTCAGGGGACAGGGGGGTAGATGAGCAGTTCTTC. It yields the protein CASSHSGDRGVDEQFF.

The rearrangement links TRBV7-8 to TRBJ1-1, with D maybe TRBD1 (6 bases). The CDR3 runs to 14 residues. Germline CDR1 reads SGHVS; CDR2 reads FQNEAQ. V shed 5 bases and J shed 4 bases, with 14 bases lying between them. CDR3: CASSETLQGTEAFF. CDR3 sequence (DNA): TGTGCCAGCAGCGAGACGCTACAGGGCACTGAAGCTTTCTTT.

CDR3 nucleotide sequence: TGTGCCAGCAGAGCAGGGCTGAATTCACCCCTCCACTTT. Protein product: CASRAGLNSPLHF. This sequence joins TRBV7-8 and TRBJ1-6; perhaps TRBD1 as D (5 bases). Trimming took 6 bases from V and 7 from J, leaving 10 bases between them. Germline lookup yields CDR1 SGHVS and CDR2 FQNEAQ. This CDR3 is built from 13 residues.

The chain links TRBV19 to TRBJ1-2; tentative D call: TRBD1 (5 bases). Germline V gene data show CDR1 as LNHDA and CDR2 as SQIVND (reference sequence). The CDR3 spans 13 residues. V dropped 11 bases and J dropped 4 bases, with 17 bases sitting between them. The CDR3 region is CASSGGNAYGYTF. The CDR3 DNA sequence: TGTGCCTCTAGTGGGGGTAACGCCTATGGCTACACCTTC.

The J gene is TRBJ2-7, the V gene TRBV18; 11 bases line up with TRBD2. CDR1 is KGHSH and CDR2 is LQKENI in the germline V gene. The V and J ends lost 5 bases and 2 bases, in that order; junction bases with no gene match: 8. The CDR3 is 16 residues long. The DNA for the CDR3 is TGTGCCAGCTCAGGTCCCGGGACTAGCGGCACCTACGAGCAGTACTTC. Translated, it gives CASSGPGTSGTYEQYF.

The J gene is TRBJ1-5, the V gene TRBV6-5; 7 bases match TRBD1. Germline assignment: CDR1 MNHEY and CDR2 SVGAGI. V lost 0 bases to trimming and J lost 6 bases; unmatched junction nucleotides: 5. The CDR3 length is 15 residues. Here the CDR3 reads CASSYSGGAGQPQHF. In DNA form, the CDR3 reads TGTGCCAGCAGTTACTCAGGGGGCGCGGGTCAGCCCCAGCATTTT.

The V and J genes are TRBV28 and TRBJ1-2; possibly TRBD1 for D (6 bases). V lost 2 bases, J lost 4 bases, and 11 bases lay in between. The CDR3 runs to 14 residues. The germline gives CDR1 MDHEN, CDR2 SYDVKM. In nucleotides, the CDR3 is TGTGCCAGCAGTTTACGGGACAAGGGCTATGGCTACACCTTC. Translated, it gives CASSLRDKGYGYTF.

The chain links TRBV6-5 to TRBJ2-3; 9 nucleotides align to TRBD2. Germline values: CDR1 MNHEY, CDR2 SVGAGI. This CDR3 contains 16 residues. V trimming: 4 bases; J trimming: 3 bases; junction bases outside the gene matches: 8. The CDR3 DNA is TGTGCCAGCAGTTCGGTAGCGGGAGTAAAAACAGATACGCAGTATTTT. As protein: CASSSVAGVKTDTQYF.

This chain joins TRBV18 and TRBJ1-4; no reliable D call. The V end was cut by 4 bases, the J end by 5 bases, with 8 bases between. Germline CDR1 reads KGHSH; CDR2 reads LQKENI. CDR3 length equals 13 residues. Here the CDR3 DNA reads TGTGCCAGCTCACGCGGTTTAAATGAAAAACTGTTTTTT. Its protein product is CASSRGLNEKLFF. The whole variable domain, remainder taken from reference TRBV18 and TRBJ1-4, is NAGVMQNPRHLVRRRGQEARLRCSPMKGHSHVYWYRQLPEEGLKFMVYLQKENIIDESGMPKERFSAEFPKEGPSILRIQQVVRGDSAAYFCASSRGLNEKLFFGSGTQLSVL.

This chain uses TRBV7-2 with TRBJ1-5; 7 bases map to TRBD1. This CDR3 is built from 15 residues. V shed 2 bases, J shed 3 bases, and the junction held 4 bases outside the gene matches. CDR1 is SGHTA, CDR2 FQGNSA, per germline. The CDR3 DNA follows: TGTGCCAGCAGCTTAACTGGGACAGTCAATCAGCCCCAGCATTTT. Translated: CASSLTGTVNQPQHF.

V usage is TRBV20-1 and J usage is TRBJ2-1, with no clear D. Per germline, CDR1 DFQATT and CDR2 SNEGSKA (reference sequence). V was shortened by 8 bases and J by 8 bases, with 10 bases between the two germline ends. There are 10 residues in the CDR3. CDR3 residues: CSPTRDEQFF. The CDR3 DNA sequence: TGCAGTCCAACCCGGGATGAGCAGTTCTTC.

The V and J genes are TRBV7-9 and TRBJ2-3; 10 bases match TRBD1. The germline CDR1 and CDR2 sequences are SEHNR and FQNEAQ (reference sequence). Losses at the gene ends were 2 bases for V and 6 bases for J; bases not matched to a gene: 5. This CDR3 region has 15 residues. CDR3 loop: CASSLRDRGVDTQYF. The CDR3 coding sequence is TGTGCCAGCAGCTTACGGGACAGGGGAGTGGATACGCAGTATTTT.

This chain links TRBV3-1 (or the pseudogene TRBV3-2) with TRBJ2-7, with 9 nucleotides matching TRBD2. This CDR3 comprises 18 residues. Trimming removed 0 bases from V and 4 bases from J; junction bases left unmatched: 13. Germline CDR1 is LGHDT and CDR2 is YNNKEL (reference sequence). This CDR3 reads CASSQENPRREGKYEQYF. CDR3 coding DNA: TGTGCCAGCAGCCAAGAAAACCCCAGGCGGGAGGGTAAATACGAGCAGTACTTC.

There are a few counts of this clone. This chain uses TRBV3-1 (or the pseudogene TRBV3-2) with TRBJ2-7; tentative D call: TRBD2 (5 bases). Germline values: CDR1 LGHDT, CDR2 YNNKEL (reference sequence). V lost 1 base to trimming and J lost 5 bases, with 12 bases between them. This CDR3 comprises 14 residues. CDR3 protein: CASSQAPAEDEQYF. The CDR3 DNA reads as TGTGCCAGCAGCCAAGCGCCAGCGGAGGACGAGCAGTACTTC.